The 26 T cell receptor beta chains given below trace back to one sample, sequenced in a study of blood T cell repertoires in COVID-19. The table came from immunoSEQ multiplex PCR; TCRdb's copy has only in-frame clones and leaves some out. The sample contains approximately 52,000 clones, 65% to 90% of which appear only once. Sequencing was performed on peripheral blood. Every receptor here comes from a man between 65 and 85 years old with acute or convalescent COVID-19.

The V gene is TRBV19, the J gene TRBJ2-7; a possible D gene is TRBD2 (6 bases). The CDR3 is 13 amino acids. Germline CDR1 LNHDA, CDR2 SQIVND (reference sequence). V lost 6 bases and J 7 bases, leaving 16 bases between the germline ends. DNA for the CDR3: TGTGCCAGTAGATTGTCCCTCGCGGGGGAGCAGTACTTC. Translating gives CASRLSLAGEQYF.

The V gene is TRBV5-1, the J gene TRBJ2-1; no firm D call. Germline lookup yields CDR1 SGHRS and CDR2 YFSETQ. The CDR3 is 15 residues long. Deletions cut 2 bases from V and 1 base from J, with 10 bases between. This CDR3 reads CASSLQTPSYNEQFF. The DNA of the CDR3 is TGCGCCAGCAGCTTACAAACCCCTTCCTACAATGAGCAGTTCTTC.

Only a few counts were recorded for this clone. CDR3: CASGAPGQSYEQYF. The DNA of the CDR3 is TGCGCCAGCGGTGCACCGGGACAGTCCTACGAGCAGTACTTC. The chain employs TRBV5-1 and TRBJ2-7, with 7 bases lining up with TRBD1. V shed 7 bases, J shed 1 base, and the junction held 8 bases outside the gene matches. This CDR3 contains 14 residues. Germline V CDR1 and CDR2: SGHRS, YFSETQ.

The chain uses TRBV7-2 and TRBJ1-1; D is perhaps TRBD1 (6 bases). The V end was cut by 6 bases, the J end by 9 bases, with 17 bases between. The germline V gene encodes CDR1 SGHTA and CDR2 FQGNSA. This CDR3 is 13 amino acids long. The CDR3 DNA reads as TGTGCCAGCAGATTTACGGGACAAAATAAAGCTTTCTTT. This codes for CASRFTGQNKAFF.

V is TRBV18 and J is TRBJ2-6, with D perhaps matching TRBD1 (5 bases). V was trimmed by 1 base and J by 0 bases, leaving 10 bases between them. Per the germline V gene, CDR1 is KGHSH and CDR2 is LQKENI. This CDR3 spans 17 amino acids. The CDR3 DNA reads TGTGCCAGCTCACCACAGGGGTCGGGCTCTGGGGCCAACGTCCTGACTTTC. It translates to CASSPQGSGSGANVLTF.

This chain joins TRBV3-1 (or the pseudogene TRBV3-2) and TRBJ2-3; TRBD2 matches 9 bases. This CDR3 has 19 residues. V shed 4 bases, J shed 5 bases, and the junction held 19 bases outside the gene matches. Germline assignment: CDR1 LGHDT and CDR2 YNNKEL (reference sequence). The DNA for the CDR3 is TGTGCCAGCAGCCCCTATGTGAGCAGCGGGAGGTCCAGGGGAGATACGCAGTATTTT. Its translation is CASSPYVSSGRSRGDTQYF.

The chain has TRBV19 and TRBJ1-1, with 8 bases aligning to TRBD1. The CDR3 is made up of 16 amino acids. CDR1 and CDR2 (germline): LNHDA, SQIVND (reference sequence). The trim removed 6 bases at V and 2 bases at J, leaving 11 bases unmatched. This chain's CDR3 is CASRPLGQGTNTEAFF. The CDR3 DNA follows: TGTGCCAGTAGACCCCTCGGACAGGGTACCAACACTGAAGCTTTCTTT.

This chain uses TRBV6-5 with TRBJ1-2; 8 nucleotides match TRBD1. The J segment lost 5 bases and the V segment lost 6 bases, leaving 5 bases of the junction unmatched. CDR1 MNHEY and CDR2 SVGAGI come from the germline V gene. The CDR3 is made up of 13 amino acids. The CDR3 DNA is TGTGCCAGCAGAACGGACAGGGATTATGGCTACACCTTC. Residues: CASRTDRDYGYTF.

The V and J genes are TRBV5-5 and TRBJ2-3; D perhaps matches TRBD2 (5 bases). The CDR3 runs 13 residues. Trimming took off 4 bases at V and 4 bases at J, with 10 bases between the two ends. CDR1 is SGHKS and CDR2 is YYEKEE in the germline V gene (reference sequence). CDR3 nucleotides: TGTGCCAGCAGCCCCCCCGGGGCAGATACGCAGTATTTT. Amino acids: CASSPPGADTQYF.

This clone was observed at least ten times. CDR3 DNA sequence: TGTGCCAGCAGCTTAGTGAGGACACCGAACTATGGCTACACCTTC. Translated: CASSLVRTPNYGYTF. This chain connects TRBV5-6 to TRBJ1-2, with a possible D match to TRBD1 (5 bases). V lost 2 bases to trimming and J lost 2 bases, with 13 bases between them. The CDR3 is 15 amino acids. Germline V CDR1 and CDR2: SGHDT, YYEEEE.

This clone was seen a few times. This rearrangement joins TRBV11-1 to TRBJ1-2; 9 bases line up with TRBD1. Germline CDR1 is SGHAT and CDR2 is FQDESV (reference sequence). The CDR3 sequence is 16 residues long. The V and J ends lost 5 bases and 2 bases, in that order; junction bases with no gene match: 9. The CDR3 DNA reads TGTGCCAGCAGCCGCCTTATGGGACAGGGAAACTATGGCTACACCTTC. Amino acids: CASSRLMGQGNYGYTF.

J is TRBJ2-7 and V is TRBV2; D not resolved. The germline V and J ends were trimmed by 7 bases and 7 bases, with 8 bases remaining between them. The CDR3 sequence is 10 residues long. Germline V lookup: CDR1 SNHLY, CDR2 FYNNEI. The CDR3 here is CASTGLEQYF. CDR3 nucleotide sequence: TGTGCCAGCACGGGTCTTGAGCAGTACTTC.

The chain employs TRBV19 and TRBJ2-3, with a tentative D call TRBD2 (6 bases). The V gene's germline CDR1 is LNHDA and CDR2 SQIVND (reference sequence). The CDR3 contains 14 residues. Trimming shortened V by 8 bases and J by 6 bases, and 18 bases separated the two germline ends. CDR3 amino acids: CASRREAYGDTQYF. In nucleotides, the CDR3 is TGTGCCAGTCGGAGGGAGGCCTACGGGGATACGCAGTATTTT.

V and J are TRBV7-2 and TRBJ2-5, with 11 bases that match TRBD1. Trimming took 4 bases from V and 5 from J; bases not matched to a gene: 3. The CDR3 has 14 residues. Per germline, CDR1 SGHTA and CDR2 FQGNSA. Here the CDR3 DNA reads TGTGCCAGCAGCTCCGGACAGGGGGCTGAGACCCAGTACTTC. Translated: CASSSGQGAETQYF.

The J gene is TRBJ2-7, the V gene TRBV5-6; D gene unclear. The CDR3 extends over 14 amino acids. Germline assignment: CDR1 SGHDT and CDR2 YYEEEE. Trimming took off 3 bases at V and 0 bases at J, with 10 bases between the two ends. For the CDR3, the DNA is TGTGCCAGCAGCTCCCTAACGCGCTCCTACGAGCAGTACTTC. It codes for CASSSLTRSYEQYF.

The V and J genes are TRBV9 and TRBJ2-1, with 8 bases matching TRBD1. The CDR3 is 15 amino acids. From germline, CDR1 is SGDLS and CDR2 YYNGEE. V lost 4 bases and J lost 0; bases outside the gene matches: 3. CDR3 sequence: CASSRDRTSYNEQFF. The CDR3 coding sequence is TGTGCCAGCAGCCGGGACAGGACCTCCTACAATGAGCAGTTCTTC.

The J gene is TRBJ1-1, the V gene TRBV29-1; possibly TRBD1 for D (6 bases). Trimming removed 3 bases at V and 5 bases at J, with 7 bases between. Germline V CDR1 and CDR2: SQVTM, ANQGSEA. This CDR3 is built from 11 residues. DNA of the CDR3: TGCAGCGTTGATAGGGGGACTGAAGCTTTCTTT. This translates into CSVDRGTEAFF.

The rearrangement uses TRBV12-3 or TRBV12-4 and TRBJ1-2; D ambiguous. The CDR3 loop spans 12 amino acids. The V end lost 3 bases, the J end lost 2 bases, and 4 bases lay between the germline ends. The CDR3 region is CASSFLNYGYTF. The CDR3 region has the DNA TGTGCCAGCAGTTTCTTAAACTATGGCTACACCTTC.

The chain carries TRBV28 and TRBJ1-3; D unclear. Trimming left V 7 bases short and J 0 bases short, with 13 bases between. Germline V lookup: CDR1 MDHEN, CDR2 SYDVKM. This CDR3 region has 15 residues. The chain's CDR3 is CASTNSLNSGNTIYF. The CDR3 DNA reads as TGTGCCAGCACGAACAGTCTAAACTCTGGAAACACCATATATTTT.

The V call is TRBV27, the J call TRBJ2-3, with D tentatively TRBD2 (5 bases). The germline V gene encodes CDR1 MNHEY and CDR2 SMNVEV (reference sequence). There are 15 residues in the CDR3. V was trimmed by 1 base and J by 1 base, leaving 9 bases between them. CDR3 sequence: CASSLFPRGTDTQYF. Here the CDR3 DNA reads TGTGCCAGCAGTTTATTCCCGAGGGGCACAGATACGCAGTATTTT.

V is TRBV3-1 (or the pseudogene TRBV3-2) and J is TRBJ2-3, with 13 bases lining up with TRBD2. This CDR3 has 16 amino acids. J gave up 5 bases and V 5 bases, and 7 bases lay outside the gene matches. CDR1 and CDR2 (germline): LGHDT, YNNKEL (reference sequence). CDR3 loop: CASSTRLAGGIDTQYF. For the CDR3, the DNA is TGTGCCAGCAGCACCAGACTAGCGGGAGGCATAGATACGCAGTATTTT.

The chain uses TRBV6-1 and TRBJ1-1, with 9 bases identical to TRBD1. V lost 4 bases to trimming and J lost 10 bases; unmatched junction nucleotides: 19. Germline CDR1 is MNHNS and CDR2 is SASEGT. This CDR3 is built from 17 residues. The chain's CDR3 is CASSGGTGQVLGEGAFF. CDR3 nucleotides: TGTGCCAGCAGTGGCGGGACAGGGCAGGTACTAGGAGAAGGAGCTTTCTTT.

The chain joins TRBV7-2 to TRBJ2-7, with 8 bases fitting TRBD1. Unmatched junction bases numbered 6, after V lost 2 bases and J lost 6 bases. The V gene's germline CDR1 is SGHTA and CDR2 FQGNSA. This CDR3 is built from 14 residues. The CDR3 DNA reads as TGTGCCAGCAGCTTATTAGGACAGGGCTTCGAGCAGTACTTC. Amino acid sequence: CASSLLGQGFEQYF.

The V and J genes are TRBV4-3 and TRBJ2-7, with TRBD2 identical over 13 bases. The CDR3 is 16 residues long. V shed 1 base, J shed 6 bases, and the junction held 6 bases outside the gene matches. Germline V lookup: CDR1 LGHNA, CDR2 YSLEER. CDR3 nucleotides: TGCGCCAGCAGCCAAGGTCCCGGGACTAGCGGGACCGAGCAGTACTTC. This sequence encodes CASSQGPGTSGTEQYF.

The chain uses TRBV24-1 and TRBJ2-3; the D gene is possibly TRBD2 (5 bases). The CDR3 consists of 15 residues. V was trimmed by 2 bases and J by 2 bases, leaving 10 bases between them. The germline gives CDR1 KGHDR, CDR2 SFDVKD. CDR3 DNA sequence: TGTGCCACCAGTGATTCCGCAGGACTCACAGATACGCAGTATTTT. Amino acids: CATSDSAGLTDTQYF.

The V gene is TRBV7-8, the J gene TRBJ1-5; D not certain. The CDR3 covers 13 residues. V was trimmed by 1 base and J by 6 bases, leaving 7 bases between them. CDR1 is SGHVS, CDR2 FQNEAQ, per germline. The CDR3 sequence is CASSLVGRQPQHF. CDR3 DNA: TGTGCCAGCAGCTTAGTGGGCCGTCAGCCCCAGCATTTT.